This is a list of T cell receptor beta chains from one sample in a study of blood T cell repertoires in COVID-19. Profiled with immunoSEQ multiplex PCR; TCRdb holds only in-frame clones, not every one. The sample has about 180,000 clones, nearly 90% seen once. Sequences were obtained from peripheral blood. Every receptor here comes from a man aged 18 to 30 who had recovered from COVID-19. CDR3s include the opening cysteine and the closing phenylalanine or tryptophan. The D gene is left open where the match is weak. Clone size appears in some rows only: once, few, many, or a class for an expanded clone.

TRBJ2-1,once,TRBV7-9,TRBD2,TGTGCCAGCAGCCCTAGCGGGGCCTCCTACAATGAGCAGTTCTTC,CASSPSGASYNEQFF
TRBJ1-2,few,TRBV7-2,TRBD1,TGTGCCAGCAGCCAGGGACAGGGAGATACCGCTGGCTACACCTTC,CASSQGQGDTAGYTF
TRBJ1-2,.,TRBV11-2,.,TGTGCCAGCAGCTTAGCGTGGGGGGTGGCTGGCTACACCTTC,CASSLAWGVAGYTF
TRBJ2-7,.,TRBV9,.,TGTGCCAGCAGCGTTACAGGGAGCTCCTACGAGCAGTACTTC,CASSVTGSSYEQYF
TRBJ2-7,.,TRBV6-5,TRBD1,TGTGCCAGCAGACAGGGGGACTACGAGCAGTACTTC,CASRQGDYEQYF
TRBJ2-4,.,TRBV7-2,.,TGTGCCAGCAGCCCGTCTGGTGGGAGAGAGAACATTCAGTACTTC,CASSPSGGRENIQYF
TRBJ1-6,.,TRBV4-3,TRBD1,TGCGCCAGCAGCCCAGTGGGGACAGGAAATTCACCCCTCCACTTT,CASSPVGTGNSPLHF
TRBJ2-2,.,TRBV5-1,TRBD2,TGCGCCAGCAGCTTGCGTGTAGCGGGTAACACCGGGGAGCTGTTTTTT,CASSLRVAGNTGELFF
TRBJ2-4,.,TRBV7-2,.,TGTGCCAGCAGCTTGGGGCGGGGCAGTGACATTCAGTACTTC,CASSLGRGSDIQYF
TRBJ2-5,once,TRBV19,.,TGTGCCAGTAGTATAATTCACACGGAGACCCAGTACTTC,CASSIIHTETQYF
TRBJ2-5,.,TRBV12-5,TRBD2,TGTGCTAGTGGTTTGGGACTAGCGACGCAAGAGACCCAGTACTTC,CASGLGLATQETQYF
TRBJ2-1,.,TRBV5-4,TRBD1,TGTGCCAGCAGCATCCGGGACAGGGCAGGCAATGAGCAGTTCTTC,CASSIRDRAGNEQFF
TRBJ2-2,.,TRBV6-6,.,TGTGCCAGCAGTTCACTATTGGGCGGGGAGCTGTTTTTT,CASSSLLGGELFF
TRBJ1-2,.,TRBV15,TRBD1,TGTGCCACCAGCAGGGCCGACAGGGCGCTAGCTAACTATGGCTACACCTTC,CATSRADRALANYGYTF
TRBJ1-2,.,TRBV7-9,.,TGTGCCAGCAGCTCGGAGGGCGCAGGGTATGGCTACACCTTC,CASSSEGAGYGYTF
TRBJ1-5,.,TRBV29-1,.,TGCAGCGTTGGCAGGGCACCCAGCGAGCCCCAGCATTTT,CSVGRAPSEPQHF
TRBJ1-1,.,TRBV7-2,.,TGTGCCAGCAGCTTATGGCACCCGAACACTGAAGCTTTCTTT,CASSLWHPNTEAFF
TRBJ1-2,.,TRBV27,.,TGTGCCAGCAGTTCCCGAGCGGGAGGTGGCTACACCTTC,CASSSRAGGGYTF
TRBJ2-1,.,TRBV6-5,.,TGTGCCAGCAGTTATATGCGAGGCAATGAGCAGTTCTTC,CASSYMRGNEQFF
TRBJ2-1,.,TRBV19,TRBD2,TGTGCCAGTAGTACCACGCTAGCGGGAGAGCAGTTCTTC,CASSTTLAGEQFF
TRBJ1-2,.,TRBV4-1,.,TGCGCCAGCAGCCAAGAACTCGCAGGAACCTACTATGGCTACACCTTC,CASSQELAGTYYGYTF
TRBJ2-7,.,TRBV9,TRBD1,TGTGCCAGCAGCTTCCGGGACAGGGAAGGTTGGCAGTACTTC,CASSFRDREGWQYF
TRBJ2-2,few,TRBV7-9,.,TGTGCCAGCAGCTTACAGGGCGCCGGGGAGCTGTTTTTT,CASSLQGAGELFF
TRBJ1-1,.,TRBV5-1,TRBD1,TGCGCCAGCAGCTTGGGACAGGGGGGCACTGAAGCTTTCTTT,CASSLGQGGTEAFF
TRBJ2-5,.,TRBV7-3,TRBD1,TGTGCCAGCAGCTTCGGGACAGGTCGCCAAGAGACCCAGTACTTC,CASSFGTGRQETQYF
TRBJ2-1,.,TRBV5-4,TRBD1,TGTGCCAGCAGCTATCCCCCCGGGACAGGGGGCCGCGAGCAGTTCTTC,CASSYPPGTGGREQFF
TRBJ2-5,.,TRBV28,TRBD1,TGTGCCAGCAGTACCGCCGGGACAGGGGGCCGGGAGACCCAGTACTTC,CASSTAGTGGRETQYF
TRBJ2-1,.,TRBV7-2,TRBD2,TGTGCCAGCAGCTCTCTGGCTAGCGGGGTCCTCAATGAGCAGTTCTTC,CASSSLASGVLNEQFF
TRBJ2-2,.,TRBV7-9,.,TGTGCCAGCAGCTTCGACTCCCCCGGGACTCCTGACACCGGGGAGCTGTTTTTT,CASSFDSPGTPDTGELFF
TRBJ2-7,once,TRBV30,TRBD1,TGTGCCTGGAGTGTCGGACAGGTTGGTAGTGTGCAGTACTTC,CAWSVGQVGSVQYF
TRBJ2-2,.,TRBV4-1,TRBD2,TGCGCCAGCAGCCAAGATATAAAGCGGGAGGTACTCGGGGAGCTGTTTTTT,CASSQDIKREVLGELFF
TRBJ2-4,.,TRBV19,TRBD1,TGTGCCAGTATCGGGACAGGGGGCAAAAACATTCAGTACTTC,CASIGTGGKNIQYF